Listed below are T cell receptor beta chains from one sample, sequenced in a study of identical twins. In TCRdb, the 5' RACE reads were re-called with MiXCR into one record per CDR3 protein. Among under 300,000 distinct CDR3 sequences listed, approximately 7.1% were seen once. This sample was also put to use in a study of T cells expressing NK-cell markers.

Material for sequencing was CD8+ T cells sorted from blood. These receptors originate from a woman between 18 and 30 years old in good health. Each CDR3 is given with its conserved first and last residue. Fields, in order: J gene, V gene, clone size, D gene, CDR3 protein, CDR3 DNA. D genes are given only for firm matches. Expanded clones get a size class; other rows say once, few or many, or leave the size out.

TRBJ2-7	TRBV7-9	many	TRBD2	CASSNMGLAEPYF	TGTGCCAGCAGCAATATGGGACTAGCGGAGCCGTACTTC
TRBJ2-7	TRBV12-3/TRBV12-4	many	-	CASSSSGGEQYF	TGTGCCAGCAGTTCCTCCGGGGGCGAGCAGTACTTC
TRBJ1-2	TRBV9	-	-	CASSGAGSTYGYTF	TGTGCCAGCAGCGGGGCCGGGTCAACATATGGCTACACCTTC
TRBJ2-3	TRBV6-5	many	-	CASSYSPLDTQYF	TGTGCCAGCAGTTACTCCCCGCTGGATACGCAGTATTTT
TRBJ2-7	TRBV9	-	-	CASSPSEAVRSLGEQYF	TGTGCCAGCAGCCCATCCGAGGCGGTTCGGAGTTTGGGAGAGCAGTACTTC
TRBJ1-5	TRBV5-5	few	-	CASSLDGNQPQHF	TGTGCCAGCAGTTTGGACGGGAATCAGCCCCAGCATTTT
TRBJ2-1	TRBV30	-	-	CAFAPEGNDYEQFF	TGTGCCTTTGCCCCGGAGGGCAACGACTATGAGCAGTTCTTC
TRBJ2-3	TRBV11-3	many	-	CASSLGGPTDTQYF	TGTGCCAGCAGCTTAGGGGGACCCACAGATACGCAGTATTTT
TRBJ1-5	TRBV27	-	-	CASSTGLSNQPQHF	TGTGCCAGCAGCACAGGTCTCAGCAATCAGCCCCAGCATTTT
TRBJ2-5	TRBV20-1	many	-	CSAAPGADQETQYF	TGCAGTGCTGCCCCCGGGGCAGACCAAGAGACCCAGTACTTC
TRBJ2-2	TRBV6-5	few	TRBD2	CASSSLGTSGGGSGELFF	TGTGCCAGCAGTTCCCTCGGGACTAGCGGGGGTGGGTCCGGGGAGCTGTTTTTT
TRBJ2-1	TRBV12-3/TRBV12-4	many	TRBD2	CASSFASGSFNEQFF	TGTGCCAGCAGTTTCGCTAGCGGGAGTTTTAATGAGCAGTTCTTC
TRBJ2-3	TRBV9	many	-	CASSPRAGAGTDTQYF	TGTGCCAGCAGCCCTCGGGCGGGGGCCGGCACAGATACGCAGTATTTT
TRBJ1-1	TRBV10-1	many	TRBD1	CASSLRQGGNTEAFF	TGCGCCAGCAGCCTAAGACAGGGAGGGAACACTGAAGCTTTCTTT
TRBJ2-3	TRBV9	-	TRBD2	CASSASLAGLTDTQYF	TGTGCCAGCAGCGCTTCACTAGCGGGGCTCACAGATACGCAGTATTTT
TRBJ2-5	TRBV12-3/TRBV12-4	few	TRBD2	CASSSTKSGRGEETQYF	TGTGCCAGCAGCTCCACTAAGAGCGGGAGAGGGGAAGAGACCCAGTACTTC
TRBJ1-5	TRBV12-3/TRBV12-4	many	-	CASSFGRNQPQHF	TGTGCCAGCAGTTTTGGCAGGAATCAGCCCCAGCATTTT
TRBJ2-3	TRBV12-3/TRBV12-4	few	TRBD1	CASSLVPGQGIPDTQYF	TGTGCCAGCAGTTTAGTGCCGGGACAGGGAATCCCAGATACGCAGTATTTT
TRBJ1-1	TRBV7-8	-	TRBD1	CASSLAPGQGYNTEAFF	TGTGCCAGCAGCTTAGCGCCGGGACAGGGGTACAACACTGAAGCTTTCTTT
TRBJ2-1	TRBV11-2	-	-	CASRTGLGDNEQFF	TGTGCCAGCAGGACGGGACTGGGTGACAATGAGCAGTTCTTC
TRBJ2-2	TRBV7-9	-	-	CASRTTGELFF	TGTGCCAGCAGGACGACCGGGGAGCTGTTTTTT
TRBJ2-7	TRBV13	-	TRBD2	CASSLPGTSGYEQYF	TGTGCCAGCAGCCTCCCCGGGACTAGCGGCTACGAGCAGTACTTC
TRBJ1-1	TRBV4-3	few	TRBD1	CASSPRTGVNTEAFF	TGCGCCAGCAGCCCAAGGACAGGAGTGAACACTGAAGCTTTCTTT
TRBJ1-2	TRBV7-9	many	-	CASSLTAHGYTF	TGTGCCAGCAGCTTGACAGCCCATGGCTACACCTTC
TRBJ2-7	TRBV20-1	-	-	CSARVTGRGYEQYF	TGCAGTGCTAGGGTGACAGGTAGGGGCTACGAGCAGTACTTC
TRBJ2-1	TRBV6-5	many	-	CASTTTWNEQFF	TGTGCCAGCACTACTACATGGAATGAGCAGTTCTTC
TRBJ1-6	TRBV19	many	-	CASSPLGGSPLHF	TGTGCCAGTAGTCCCCTGGGAGGCTCACCCCTCCACTTT
TRBJ2-1	TRBV9	few	-	CASSVEPGGFYNEQFF	TGTGCCAGCAGCGTAGAGCCGGGGGGCTTCTACAATGAGCAGTTCTTC
TRBJ2-1	TRBV20-1	few	TRBD2	CSARDLAASSYNEQFF	TGCAGTGCTAGAGATCTAGCGGCGAGCTCCTACAATGAGCAGTTCTTC
TRBJ2-7	TRBV6-5	many	-	CASSSPFGYEQYF	TGTGCCAGCAGTTCTCCATTCGGGTACGAGCAGTACTTC
TRBJ2-2	TRBV7-9	few	-	CATSPAGRNTGELFF	TGTGCCACCTCCCCCGCGGGAAGGAACACCGGGGAGCTGTTTTTT
TRBJ1-6	TRBV7-8	few	TRBD1	CASSLDRGLNSPLHF	TGTGCCAGCAGCTTAGACAGGGGGCTGAATTCACCCCTCCACTTT
TRBJ1-1	TRBV12-3/TRBV12-4	many	-	CASSFSGADTEAFF	TGTGCCAGCAGTTTTTCAGGGGCGGACACTGAAGCTTTCTTT
TRBJ2-7	TRBV7-6	-	TRBD2	CASSPGTSIDEQYF	TGTGCCAGCAGCCCCGGGACTAGCATTGACGAGCAGTACTTC
TRBJ2-1	TRBV15	few	-	CATRIYNEQFF	TGTGCCACCAGGATCTACAATGAGCAGTTCTTC
TRBJ2-1	TRBV5-5	few	TRBD2	CASSLSLAGGEGEQFF	TGTGCCAGCAGCCTGAGTCTAGCGGGGGGTGAAGGTGAGCAGTTCTTC
TRBJ1-1	TRBV12-3/TRBV12-4	many	-	CASSFFGNTEAFF	TGTGCCAGCAGTTTCTTTGGAAACACTGAAGCTTTCTTT
TRBJ1-1	TRBV12-3/TRBV12-4	few	-	CASSLEGGGDTEAFF	TGTGCCAGCAGTTTAGAGGGGGGAGGGGACACTGAAGCTTTCTTT
TRBJ2-3	TRBV27	few	-	CASSRKGRTQYF	TGTGCCAGCAGCAGAAAAGGTCGGACGCAGTATTTT
TRBJ2-1	TRBV7-6	-	-	CASSSGASLNEQFF	TGTGCCAGCAGCTCTGGGGCCAGTCTAAATGAGCAGTTCTTC
TRBJ2-7	TRBV7-8	-	-	CASSFGGTQSYEQYF	TGTGCCAGCAGCTTTGGGGGGACACAATCCTACGAGCAGTACTTC
TRBJ1-1	TRBV9	-	-	CASSHPLGATEAFF	TGTGCCAGCAGCCACCCTTTAGGGGCCACTGAAGCTTTCTTT
TRBJ1-4	TRBV11-2	-	-	CASSRVGISEKLFF	TGTGCCAGCAGCCGTGTAGGGATTTCGGAAAAACTGTTTTTT
TRBJ1-1	TRBV30	-	-	CAWSAYTEAFF	TGTGCCTGGAGTGCCTACACTGAAGCTTTCTTT
TRBJ2-3	TRBV7-2	many	-	CASSLGRTADTQYF	TGTGCCAGCAGCTTAGGAAGAACAGCAGATACGCAGTATTTT
TRBJ1-3	TRBV11-2	few	-	CASSLSGVQSGNTIYF	TGTGCCAGCAGCTTATCGGGGGTACAATCTGGAAACACCATATATTTT
TRBJ1-2	TRBV29-1	many	TRBD1	CSVRTGVDYGYTF	TGCAGCGTCCGGACAGGGGTCGACTATGGCTACACCTTC
TRBJ1-1	TRBV11-2	-	-	CASSQGSSEAFF	TGTGCCAGCAGTCAAGGGTCCTCGGAAGCTTTCTTT
TRBJ2-3	TRBV12-3/TRBV12-4	-	-	CASSHAAVGTDTQYF	TGTGCCAGCAGTCATGCGGCAGTGGGAACAGATACGCAGTATTTT
TRBJ2-1	TRBV5-1	-	TRBD2	CASSFDSGGPGYEQFF	TGCGCCAGCAGCTTCGATAGCGGGGGTCCTGGGTATGAGCAGTTCTTC
TRBJ2-3	TRBV7-6	-	-	CASSLIGVADTQYF	TGTGCCAGCAGCTTAATCGGGGTGGCAGATACGCAGTATTTT
TRBJ2-3	TRBV12-3/TRBV12-4	many	-	CASSSWTDTQYF	TGTGCCAGCAGTTCGTGGACAGATACGCAGTATTTT
TRBJ2-7	TRBV14	few	TRBD2	CASSQDFAGGAYEQYF	TGTGCCAGCAGCCAAGATTTTGCGGGGGGGGCCTACGAGCAGTACTTC
TRBJ2-7	TRBV4-3	many	-	CASSQDVAEGYEQYF	TGCGCCAGCAGCCAAGACGTAGCGGAAGGCTACGAGCAGTACTTC
TRBJ2-5	TRBV7-9	few	TRBD1	CASSSTDRGETQYF	TGTGCCAGCAGCTCCACGGACAGGGGAGAGACCCAGTACTTC
TRBJ2-1	TRBV6-4	many	TRBD2	CASRALAGGPSEQFF	TGTGCCAGCAGGGCACTAGCGGGGGGGCCTAGTGAGCAGTTCTTC
TRBJ2-5	TRBV7-6	-	-	CASSPGGGEGTQYF	TGTGCCAGCAGCCCCGGAGGGGGCGAAGGGACCCAGTACTTC
TRBJ1-2	TRBV5-6	-	-	CASSFAEDGYTF	TGTGCCAGCAGCTTTGCGGAAGATGGCTACACCTTC
TRBJ2-1	TRBV4-1	-	TRBD2	CASSQVTSGEDEQFF	TGCGCCAGCAGCCAAGTAACTAGCGGCGAGGATGAGCAGTTCTTC